This TCR beta chain was captured by sequencing in a study of cytomegalovirus exposure and HLA in healthy donors. Study outcomes and limitations: Relative to equally common others, HLA-associated TCR beta chains showed greater clonal expansion in a later analysis.

This CDR3 region has 14 residues. Germline V CDR1 and CDR2: SGDLS, YYNGEE. V lost 0 bases to trimming and J lost 10 bases, with 14 bases between them. A multiplex PCR was run with 60 Vbeta primers and 13 Jbeta primers. Here immunoSEQ multiplex PCR was the method, and the copy in TCRdb shows in-frame clones only, minus some. The data contain around 170,000 clones, 65% to 80% of them singletons. This clone was seen just once. Its antigen is currently unknown. The rearrangement joins TRBV9 to TRBJ2-1; maybe TRBD1 (5 bases). The sample comprised PBMCs. The sequence derives from a woman aged 35 to 49 in good health and CMV-seronegative. The CDR3 sequence is CASSVETVNREQFF. Written as DNA, the CDR3 is TGTGCCAGCAGCGTAGAAACTGTAAACAGGGAGCAGTTCTTC.